This T cell receptor beta chain was sequenced in a study of T cells after yellow fever vaccination. TCRdb independently ran MiXCR on the 5' RACE reads; one entry per CDR3 protein. The sample comprises 500,000 to 700,000 distinct CDR3 sequences, 15% to 20% of which are singletons, and 14% rests with the top ten. Trimming took 8 bases from V and 0 from J, leaving 8 bases between them. Germline V gene data show CDR1 as KGHDR and CDR2 as SFDVKD. This CDR3 has 13 amino acids. This clonotype occurred a few times. The chain employs TRBV24-1 and TRBJ2-3; D unresolved. The input for sequencing was PBMCs, taken 15 days after the yellow fever booster vaccination. This TCR was recovered from a man aged 25 to 40 who received the YFV17D yellow fever vaccine. The CDR3 reads CATIDESTDTQYF. CDR3 sequence (DNA): TGTGCCACCATAGACGAAAGCACAGATACGCAGTATTTT.